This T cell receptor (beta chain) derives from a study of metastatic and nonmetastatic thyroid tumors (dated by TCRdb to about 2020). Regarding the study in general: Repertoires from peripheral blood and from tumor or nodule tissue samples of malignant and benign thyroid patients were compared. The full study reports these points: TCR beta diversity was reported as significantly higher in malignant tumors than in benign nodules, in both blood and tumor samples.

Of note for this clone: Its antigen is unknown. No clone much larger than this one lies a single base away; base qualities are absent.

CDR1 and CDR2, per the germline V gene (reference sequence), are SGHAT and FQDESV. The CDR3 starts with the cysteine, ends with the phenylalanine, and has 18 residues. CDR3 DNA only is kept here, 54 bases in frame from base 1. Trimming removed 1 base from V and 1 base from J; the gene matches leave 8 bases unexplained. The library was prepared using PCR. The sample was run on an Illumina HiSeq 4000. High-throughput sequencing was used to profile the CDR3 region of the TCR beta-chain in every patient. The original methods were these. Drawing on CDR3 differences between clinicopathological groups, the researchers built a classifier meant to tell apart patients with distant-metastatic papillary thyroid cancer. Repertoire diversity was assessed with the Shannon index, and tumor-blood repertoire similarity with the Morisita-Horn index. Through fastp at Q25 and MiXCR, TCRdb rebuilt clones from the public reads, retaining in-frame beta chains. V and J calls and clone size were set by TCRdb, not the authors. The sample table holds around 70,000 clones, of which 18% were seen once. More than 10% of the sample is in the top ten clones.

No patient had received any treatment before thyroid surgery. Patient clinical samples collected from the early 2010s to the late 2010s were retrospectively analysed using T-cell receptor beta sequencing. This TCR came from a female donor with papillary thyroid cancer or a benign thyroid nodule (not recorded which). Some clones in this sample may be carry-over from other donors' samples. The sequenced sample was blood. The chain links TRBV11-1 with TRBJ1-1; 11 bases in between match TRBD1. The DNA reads TGTGCCAGCAGCTTAGGGCGGGGACAGGGGGTTAAGAACACTGAAGCTTTCTTT. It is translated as CASSLGRGQGVKNTEAFF.